One and the same sample provided the 15 T cell receptor beta chains below, sequenced in a study of a mutant IDH1 vaccine in newly diagnosed glioma. Time point here: week 11, during vaccination. Each vaccine dose was 300 ug of mutant IDH1 20-mer peptide, with topical imiquimod. No antigens are known for them. Sequencing was performed with immunoSEQ multiplex PCR; in TCRdb, only in-frame clones are kept and a portion is missing. Found here are about 130,000 clones, about four fifths of them singletons; the top ten hold 4.5% to 6%. The sequenced sample was PBMCs, obtained from a glioma patient whose treatment included an IDH1 peptide vaccine. Receptors originate from a man aged 35 to 55 with glioma.

The chain recombines TRBV7-8 with TRBJ2-7; 7 positions agree with TRBD1. The germline V gene encodes CDR1 SGHVS and CDR2 FQNEAQ. J lost 2 bases, V lost 4 bases, and 5 bases had no gene match. The CDR3 has 14 residues. CDR3 in amino acids: CASSYRQGTYEQYF. The CDR3 bases are TGTGCCAGCAGCTACAGACAGGGTACCTACGAGCAGTACTTC.

The J gene is TRBJ2-5, the V gene TRBV12-5; perhaps TRBD1 as D (6 bases). Germline V gives CDR1 LGHNT, CDR2 FRNRAP. There are 14 residues in the CDR3. Deletions cut 2 bases from V and 2 bases from J, with 9 bases between. Written as DNA, the CDR3 is TGTGCTAGTGGTTTGACAGGGTCACAAGAGACCCAGTACTTC. Translation gives CASGLTGSQETQYF. The whole variable domain, filled in from reference TRBV12-5 and TRBJ2-5, reads DARVTQTPRHKVTEMGQEVTMRCQPILGHNTVFWYRQTMMQGLELLAYFRNRAPLDDSGMPKDRFSAEMPDATLATLKIQPSEPRDSAVYFCASGLTGSQETQYFGPGTRLLVL.

This clone has a handful of counts. The chain joins TRBV6-5 to TRBJ1-5; D is ambiguous. This CDR3 comprises 15 residues. The V gene's germline CDR1 is MNHEY and CDR2 SVGAGI. The ends were cut back, 2 bases at V and 2 bases at J, with 10 bases in the middle. CDR3 in DNA: TGTGCCAGCAGTTACCGATGGCAGGGCAATCAGCCCCAGCATTTT. Its translation: CASSYRWQGNQPQHF.

The chain joins TRBV5-6 to TRBJ1-2, with D possibly being TRBD1 (6 bases). The CDR3 runs 13 residues. V was clipped by 1 base and J by 3 bases, with 7 bases between them. Germline lookup yields CDR1 SGHDT and CDR2 YYEEEE. Here the CDR3 DNA reads TGTGCCAGCAGCTTGTGGACAGACTATGGCTACACCTTC. The encoded protein is CASSLWTDYGYTF.

V gene TRBV27 combines with J gene TRBJ2-2, with a tentative D call TRBD2 (5 bases). The CDR3 length is 15 residues. V lost 8 bases to trimming and J lost 1 base, with 14 bases between them. Germline V gene sequence: CDR1 MNHEY, CDR2 SMNVEV (reference sequence). Here the CDR3 DNA reads TGTGCCAGCGGGGAGATAGTCTGGAACACCGGGGAGCTGTTTTTT. Encoded protein: CASGEIVWNTGELFF.

This chain uses TRBV9 with TRBJ2-2; D gene unclear. Trimming left V 0 bases short and J 5 bases short, with 8 bases between. The CDR3 length is 14 residues. Per germline, CDR1 SGDLS and CDR2 YYNGEE. The CDR3 bases are TGTGCCAGCAGCGTAGTTCCGGCAACCGGGGAGCTGTTTTTT. Translating it yields CASSVVPATGELFF. Filled out from reference TRBV9 and TRBJ2-2, the complete variable domain reads DSGVTQTPKHLITATGQRVTLRCSPRSGDLSVYWYQQSLDQGLQFLIQYYNGEERAKGNILERFSAQQFPDLHSELNLSSLELGDSALYFCASSVVPATGELFFGEGSRLTVL.

A remark on this clone: Other DNA sequences of this sample code for an identical CDR3. The chain uses TRBV7-2 and TRBJ1-5; a weak D match, TRBD1 (6 bases). The germline CDR1 and CDR2 sequences are SGHTA and FQGNSA. The CDR3 extends over 13 amino acids. V was trimmed by 5 bases and J by 4 bases, leaving 9 bases between them. CDR3 sequence reads: CASSQGGNQPQHF. The CDR3 DNA sequence: TGTGCCAGCAGCCAAGGGGGGAATCAGCCCCAGCATTTT.

Only a few counts were recorded for this clone. The chain joins TRBV4-2 to TRBJ1-1; D possibly corresponds to TRBD1 (5 bases). Trimming removed 0 bases at V and 6 bases at J, with 11 bases between. In germline, CDR1 is LGHNA, CDR2 YNFKEQ. The CDR3 is 14 amino acids. CDR3 coding DNA: TGTGCCAGCAGCCAAGATGGGACGAGGGCTGAAGCTTTCTTT. Translation: CASSQDGTRAEAFF.

This clone was observed once. The germline gene is not matched at one end of the junction; a read error may be the cause. CDR3 nucleotide sequence: TGTGCCAGCAGTTTCAGGGCTAGCGGGTTCGGCGGCGAGAACTTC. Protein: CASSFRASGFGGENF. The chain links TRBV27 to TRBJ2-7, with 8 bases aligning to TRBD2. Germline loops: CDR1 MNHEY, CDR2 SMNVEV (reference sequence). The CDR3 runs to 15 residues.

The rearrangement uses TRBV7-2 and TRBJ2-5; the D gene could be TRBD1 or TRBD2 (5 bases each). CDR3 length equals 14 residues. With 5 bases removed from V and 0 bases from J, the gap between germline ends came to 10 bases. Germline V CDR1 and CDR2: SGHTA, FQGNSA. The CDR3 loop is CASSPGTDQETQYF. For the CDR3, the DNA is TGTGCCAGCAGCCCTGGGACGGACCAAGAGACCCAGTACTTC.

This chain's CDR3 is CASGTDRDGQPQHF. The CDR3 nucleotides read TGTGCCAGCGGTACCGACAGGGATGGTCAGCCCCAGCATTTT. The rearrangement uses TRBV4-2 and TRBJ1-5; 7 nucleotides agree with TRBD1. Germline V gene lookup returns CDR1 LGHNA and CDR2 YNFKEQ. V gave up 8 bases and J gave up 6 bases; unmatched junction bases: 10. This CDR3 is 14 amino acids long.

CDR3 bases: TGCAGCGTTGGGGCAGGGGGCGAATATGAAAAACTGTTTTTT. Its protein is CSVGAGGEYEKLFF. The J gene is TRBJ1-4, the V gene TRBV29-1; 8 positions agree with TRBD1. V dropped 4 bases and J dropped 6; count of bases not matched to a gene: 7. Germline values: CDR1 SQVTM, CDR2 ANQGSEA. CDR3 length: 14 residues. Filled out from reference TRBV29-1 and TRBJ1-4, the complete variable domain reads SAVISQKPSRDICQRGTSLTIQCQVDSQVTMMFWYRQQPGQSLTLIATANQGSEATYESGFVIDKFPISRPNLTFSTLTVSNMSPEDSSIYLCSVGAGGEYEKLFFGSGTQLSVL.

This sequence joins TRBV5-1 and TRBJ1-2; unclear D gene. V lost 4 bases and J 8 bases, leaving 12 bases between the germline ends. This CDR3 has 12 amino acids. The germline CDR1 and CDR2 sequences are SGHRS and YFSETQ. The CDR3: CASSPGVRGYTF. The CDR3 DNA follows: TGCGCCAGCAGCCCGGGAGTTCGAGGCTACACCTTC. Complete variable domain (other parts from reference TRBV5-1 and TRBJ1-2): KAGVTQTPRYLIKTRGQQVTLSCSPISGHRSVSWYQQTPGQGLQFLFEYFSETQRNKGNFPGRFSGRQFSNSRSEMNVSTLELGDSALYLCASSPGVRGYTFGSGTRLTVV.

In this sample, this clone turned up once. V is TRBV7-2 and J is TRBJ2-1; D is ambiguous. There are 12 residues in the CDR3. The germline gives CDR1 SGHTA, CDR2 FQGNSA. V lost 0 bases, J lost 6 bases, and 3 bases lay in between. CDR3: CASSLARNEQFF. Written as DNA, the CDR3 is TGTGCCAGCAGCTTAGCCCGCAATGAGCAGTTCTTC.

The chain uses TRBV7-6 and TRBJ2-7; TRBD1 agrees at 7 bases. Looked up from germline, CDR1 is SGHVS and CDR2 is FNYEAQ. The CDR3 loop spans 15 amino acids. The V and J ends lost 2 bases and 0 bases, in that order; junction bases with no gene match: 4. In DNA, the CDR3 is TGTGCCAGCAGCTTAACGGCAGGGGGCTCCTACGAGCAGTACTTC. This sequence encodes CASSLTAGGSYEQYF.